This entry lists 30 T cell receptor beta chains sequenced from one sample in a study of blood T cell repertoires in COVID-19. Repertoires were generated with immunoSEQ multiplex PCR, while TCRdb's copy carries only in-frame clones and drops some. Among some 300,000 clones listed, around 90% were seen once. Material: peripheral blood. Receptors originate from a woman aged 40 to 55 with COVID-19, enrolled during active disease.

This sequence joins TRBV24-1 and TRBJ2-5, with D tentatively TRBD2 (5 bases). Germline V gives CDR1 KGHDR, CDR2 SFDVKD. V shed 3 bases and J shed 5 bases, with 9 bases lying between them. The CDR3 loop spans 13 amino acids. The CDR3 here is CATSDPSRETQYF. The CDR3 DNA follows: TGTGCCACCAGTGATCCTAGCCGGGAGACCCAGTACTTC.

This chain links TRBV7-2 with TRBJ1-1; D remains unclear. The CDR3 spans 12 residues. V was trimmed by 1 base and J by 6 bases, leaving 6 bases between them. The germline V gene has CDR1 SGHTA and CDR2 FQGNSA. The CDR3 bases are TGTGCCAGCAGCTTAGAGAGGTCTGAAGCTTTCTTT. This sequence encodes CASSLERSEAFF.

This sequence joins TRBV2 and TRBJ2-7, with TRBD2 identical over 9 bases. V lost 7 bases to trimming and J lost 5 bases; unmatched junction nucleotides: 3. Germline V gene lookup returns CDR1 SNHLY and CDR2 FYNNEI. CDR3 size: 12 residues. CDR3 residues: CASTVAGDEQYF. CDR3 coding DNA: TGTGCCAGCACCGTAGCGGGAGACGAGCAGTACTTC.

The chain joins TRBV2 to TRBJ2-5, with 8 positions matching TRBD1. Looked up from germline, CDR1 is SNHLY and CDR2 is FYNNEI. V dropped 3 bases and J dropped 4; count of bases not matched to a gene: 7. This CDR3 is 15 amino acids long. This CDR3 reads CASSDRTGLIETQYF. The CDR3 DNA is TGTGCCAGCAGTGATCGGACAGGGTTAATAGAGACCCAGTACTTC.

This clone has just one count. CDR3 amino acids: CASTPDRANVLTF. In nucleotides, the CDR3 is TGTGCCAGCACACCGGACAGGGCCAACGTCCTGACTTTC. The V gene is TRBV5-4, the J gene TRBJ2-6, with D possibly being TRBD1 (5 bases). This CDR3 is built from 13 residues. Germline CDR1 SGHNT, CDR2 YYREEE (reference sequence). With 6 bases removed from V and 5 bases from J, the gap between germline ends came to 9 bases.

This rearrangement joins TRBV7-9 to TRBJ2-3, with D unclear. Germline V gives CDR1 SEHNR, CDR2 FQNEAQ (reference sequence). Trimming left V 1 base short and J 6 bases short, with 5 bases between. The CDR3 extends over 12 amino acids. The CDR3 DNA reads as TGTGCCAGCAGCTTAGTCCATGATACGCAGTATTTT. Residues: CASSLVHDTQYF. Using reference TRBV7-9 and TRBJ2-3 for the parts outside the CDR3, the full variable domain is DTGVSQNPRHKITKRGQNVTFRCDPISEHNRLYWYRQTLGQGPEFLTYFQNEAQLEKSRLLSDRFSAERPKGSFSTLEIQRTEQGDSAMYLCASSLVHDTQYFGPGTRLTVL.

The chain recombines TRBV30 with TRBJ1-2; the match to TRBD1 covers 10 bases. The CDR3 contains 13 residues. Germline trimming cut 5 bases from V and 4 bases from J; bases unmatched to any gene: 4. Per the germline V gene, CDR1 is GTSNPN and CDR2 is SVGIG (reference sequence). The CDR3 loop is CAWGRDRGYGYTF. In nucleotides, the CDR3 is TGTGCCTGGGGGCGGGACAGGGGCTATGGCTACACCTTC.

V is TRBV5-4 and J is TRBJ2-3, with D perhaps matching TRBD2 (6 bases). Trimming shortened V by 4 bases and J by 0 bases, and 15 bases separated the two germline ends. The CDR3 runs to 16 residues. Per the germline V gene, CDR1 is SGHNT and CDR2 is YYREEE (reference sequence). The CDR3 region has the DNA TGTGCCAGCAGCCCGGCAGGACTAACTAGCACAGATACGCAGTATTTT. Translation gives CASSPAGLTSTDTQYF.

The J gene is TRBJ2-2, the V gene TRBV7-6; D is possibly TRBD2 (5 bases). CDR3 size: 16 residues. V was pared by 6 bases and J by 0 bases, with 14 bases between. The V gene's germline CDR1 is SGHVS and CDR2 FNYEAQ. CDR3 coding DNA: TGTGCCAGCAGATTAAGCGGCGGTACGAACACCGGGGAGCTGTTTTTT. Protein sequence: CASRLSGGTNTGELFF.

The rearrangement uses TRBV19 and TRBJ1-2, with TRBD1 matching over 7 bases. Trimming cost V 5 bases and J 1 base; bases outside gene matches: 7. Germline lookup yields CDR1 LNHDA and CDR2 SQIVND (reference sequence). The CDR3 runs to 15 residues. CDR3 coding DNA: TGTGCCAGTAGTTCCGACAGGGATTTTAACTATGGCTACACCTTC. This sequence encodes CASSSDRDFNYGYTF.

V and J are TRBV9 and TRBJ1-3; tentative D call: TRBD1 (6 bases). V lost 3 bases and J 0 bases, leaving 7 bases between the germline ends. The CDR3 has 14 residues. Per the germline V gene, CDR1 is SGDLS and CDR2 is YYNGEE. CDR3 nucleotides: TGTGCCAGCAGCGAGGACAGCTCTGGAAACACCATATATTTT. Protein sequence: CASSEDSSGNTIYF. Full variable domain (rest looked up from reference TRBV9 and TRBJ1-3): DSGVTQTPKHLITATGQRVTLRCSPRSGDLSVYWYQQSLDQGLQFLIQYYNGEERAKGNILERFSAQQFPDLHSELNLSSLELGDSALYFCASSEDSSGNTIYFGEGSWLTVV.

J is TRBJ2-3 and V is TRBV28; 14 nucleotides align to TRBD2. The CDR3 totals 19 residues. The germline gives CDR1 MDHEN, CDR2 SYDVKM. The J segment lost 4 bases and the V segment lost 5 bases, leaving 14 bases of the junction unmatched. This CDR3 is CASSAKSRGLAGVSDTQYF. CDR3 in DNA: TGTGCCAGCAGTGCAAAAAGCCGGGGACTAGCGGGAGTATCAGATACGCAGTATTTT.

The chain couples TRBV7-2 to TRBJ2-3; 7 nucleotides match TRBD1. The CDR3 is 16 amino acids. With 1 base clipped from V and 6 bases from J, the junction kept 10 bases outside the gene matches. Germline lookup yields CDR1 SGHTA and CDR2 FQGNSA. CDR3 in amino acids: CASSLDHPKTGDTQYF. CDR3 in DNA: TGTGCCAGCAGCTTAGACCATCCAAAGACAGGGGATACGCAGTATTTT.

This chain links TRBV28 with TRBJ1-2; TRBD1 agrees at 9 bases. The CDR3 extends over 15 amino acids. CDR1 and CDR2 from the germline V gene are MDHEN and SYDVKM. V lost 6 bases, J lost 0 bases, and 5 bases stayed unmatched. This CDR3 reads CASSLNRGPNYGYTF. The CDR3 DNA is TGTGCCAGCAGCCTAAACAGGGGGCCTAACTATGGCTACACCTTC.

The chain couples TRBV29-1 to TRBJ2-1; D is unresolved. This CDR3 has 13 amino acids. In germline, CDR1 is SQVTM, CDR2 ANQGSEA. V was cut by 6 bases and J by 2 bases, with 11 bases left in between. The DNA of the CDR3 is TGCAGCGTCGTCGTCGGTACCTACAATGAGCAGTTCTTC. Translated, it gives CSVVVGTYNEQFF.

The V gene is TRBV19, the J gene TRBJ2-1, with 12 nucleotides matching TRBD2. Looked up from germline, CDR1 is LNHDA and CDR2 is SQIVND (reference sequence). This CDR3 has 16 residues. After removal of 2 bases from V and 5 bases from J, the junction contained 4 bases not matched to a gene. CDR3 DNA sequence: TGTGCCAGTAGTATAACTAGCGGGGGGTCTGACAATGAGCAGTTCTTC. It yields the protein CASSITSGGSDNEQFF.

The rearrangement uses TRBV5-5 and TRBJ1-5; 10 bases fit TRBD1. The CDR3 totals 15 residues. From germline, CDR1 is SGHKS and CDR2 YYEKEE (reference sequence). J was trimmed by 9 bases and V by 0 bases; bases with no gene match: 6. The CDR3, as DNA: TGTGCCAGCAGCTTGGGGGACAGGGGAAATGGGCCCCAGCATTTT. This gives the protein CASSLGDRGNGPQHF.

The rearrangement uses TRBV18 and TRBJ1-4, with D possibly matching TRBD1 (5 bases). CDR1 is KGHSH and CDR2 is LQKENI in the germline V gene. The CDR3 runs to 12 residues. Trimming took off 5 bases at V and 8 bases at J, with 9 bases between the two ends. DNA of the CDR3: TGTGCCAGCTCAGGGGGGAACGAAAAACTGTTTTTT. It is translated as CASSGGNEKLFF.

The chain links TRBV6-5 to TRBJ1-2; 11 nucleotides match TRBD1. Trimming took 2 bases from V and 4 from J; bases not matched to a gene: 3. CDR3 size: 15 residues. The germline V gene has CDR1 MNHEY and CDR2 SVGAGI. CDR3 nucleotides: TGTGCCAGCAGTTACGGTGGGACAGGGGGCTATGGCTACACCTTC. This codes for CASSYGGTGGYGYTF.

This sequence joins TRBV9 and TRBJ2-3; D perhaps matches TRBD2 (5 bases). The CDR3 loop spans 16 amino acids. Germline lookup yields CDR1 SGDLS and CDR2 YYNGEE. V dropped 6 bases and J dropped 1 base, with 18 bases sitting between them. In DNA, the CDR3 is TGTGCCAGCATTAGTGCGGGCTACAAAGGCACAGATACGCAGTATTTT. This gives the protein CASISAGYKGTDTQYF.

This clone appeared once. V is TRBV28 and J is TRBJ1-1; no clear D gene. The germline V gene has CDR1 MDHEN and CDR2 SYDVKM. This CDR3 is 13 amino acids long. The germline V and J ends were trimmed by 5 bases and 2 bases, with 9 bases remaining between them. CDR3: CASSRRVNTEAFF. CDR3 bases: TGTGCCAGCAGTCGCCGGGTCAACACTGAAGCTTTCTTT.

This clone was recorded once. The chain employs TRBV29-1 and TRBJ1-2; TRBD1 agrees at 7 bases. CDR3 length equals 14 residues. V lost 1 base to trimming and J lost 8 bases; unmatched junction nucleotides: 10. Looked up from germline, CDR1 is SQVTM and CDR2 is ANQGSEA. CDR3 loop: CSVEVRDRNLGYTF. CDR3 in DNA: TGCAGCGTTGAAGTGAGGGACAGAAACCTAGGCTACACCTTC.

This chain connects TRBV24-1 to TRBJ1-5; D is ambiguous. The V and J ends lost 4 bases and 7 bases respectively, with 13 bases between them. The CDR3 totals 14 residues. The germline gives CDR1 KGHDR, CDR2 SFDVKD. CDR3 DNA: TGTGCCACCAGTGAGCCTGGAGGACGGCAGCCCCAGCATTTT. This encodes CATSEPGGRQPQHF.

DNA for the CDR3: TGTGCCAGCAGCCCAAGACCCATGACAGTGTACACTGAAGCTTTCTTT. Amino acid sequence: CASSPRPMTVYTEAFF. This chain connects TRBV9 to TRBJ1-1; tentatively, D is TRBD1 (5 bases). The V gene lost 4 bases and the J gene lost 3 bases, with 19 bases spanning the gap. The CDR3 length is 16 residues. Germline V gives CDR1 SGDLS, CDR2 YYNGEE.

This chain uses TRBV5-8 with TRBJ1-1; D gene uncertain. The germline CDR1 and CDR2 sequences are SGHTS and YDEGEE. The CDR3 extends over 13 amino acids. The V end was cut by 4 bases, the J end by 0 bases, with 7 bases between. The CDR3 spells CASSKTLNTEAFF. The CDR3 DNA follows: TGTGCCAGCAGCAAGACATTGAACACTGAAGCTTTCTTT.

This rearrangement joins TRBV3-1 (or the pseudogene TRBV3-2) to TRBJ2-1; 9 bases align to TRBD2. The ends lost 0 bases at V and 0 bases at J; junction bases unmatched: 0. From germline, CDR1 is LGHDT and CDR2 YNNKEL (reference sequence). CDR3 length: 16 amino acids. The CDR3 DNA reads TGTGCCAGCAGCCAAGAGCGGGGGGGCTCCTACAATGAGCAGTTCTTC. Its protein product is CASSQERGGSYNEQFF.

A note on this clone: This same CDR3 is encoded by further DNA sequences in the sample. The CDR3 loop is CSARLVETQYF. Here the CDR3 DNA reads TGCAGTGCAAGACTAGTCGAGACCCAGTACTTC. The V gene is TRBV20-1, the J gene TRBJ2-5; D perhaps matches TRBD2 (6 bases). The CDR3 runs 11 residues. Per germline, CDR1 DFQATT and CDR2 SNEGSKA (reference sequence). Trimming removed 6 bases from V and 5 bases from J, with 10 bases in between.

The V gene is TRBV10-3, the J gene TRBJ2-3; 8 bases match TRBD2. J gave up 2 bases and V 10 bases, and 5 bases lay outside the gene matches. The CDR3 consists of 13 residues. Germline assignment: CDR1 ENHRY and CDR2 SYGVKD. The DNA of the CDR3 is TGTGCCACTCGGGGGGGGAACACAGATACGCAGTATTTT. Amino acid sequence: CATRGGNTDTQYF.

CDR3: CASSLIGGSSYNEQFF. The CDR3 nucleotides are TGTGCCAGCAGCTTAATCGGGGGGAGCTCCTACAATGAGCAGTTCTTC. This chain joins TRBV7-2 and TRBJ2-1; 7 nucleotides line up with TRBD2. The CDR3 totals 16 residues. With 2 bases clipped from V and 0 bases from J, the junction kept 4 bases outside the gene matches. The germline gives CDR1 SGHTA, CDR2 FQGNSA.

J is TRBJ2-1 and V is TRBV12-5; 7 bases align to TRBD1. The CDR3 extends over 15 amino acids. V lost 8 bases, J lost 4 bases, and 11 bases stayed unmatched. CDR1 LGHNT and CDR2 FRNRAP come from the germline V gene. The CDR3: CASPMGDREYNEQFF. The CDR3 DNA sequence: TGTGCTAGTCCTATGGGGGACAGAGAATACAATGAGCAGTTCTTC.